The rows below give T cell receptor beta chains drawn from one sample of a study of cytomegalovirus exposure and HLA in healthy donors. TCRdb's copy holds only in-frame clones and misses some; the assay was immunoSEQ multiplex PCR. The profile covers roughly 300,000 clones, with 86% appearing a single time and approximately 4.3% taken by the ten largest. Sequenced: PBMCs. The source is a man between 35 and 55 years old in good health and CMV-seropositive. CDR3s include the opening cysteine and the closing phenylalanine or tryptophan. The order of the fields is V gene, J gene, D gene, clone size, CDR3 protein, CDR3 DNA. A D gene is named only where the DNA matches it firmly. The listing skips clone size in some rows; elsewhere it reads once, few, many or a size class.

>TRBV28|TRBJ1-4|-|-
CASSALSEKLFF
TGTGCCAGCAGTGCCCTGAGTGAAAAACTGTTTTTT
>TRBV10-3|TRBJ2-7|-|-
CAISDVWRPTSYEQYF
TGTGCCATCAGTGATGTTTGGCGGCCTACTTCCTACGAGCAGTACTTC
>TRBV27|TRBJ1-1|-|few
CASSPLRGPTEAFF
TGTGCCAGCAGTCCACTGCGGGGCCCCACTGAAGCTTTCTTT
>TRBV4-3|TRBJ2-1|TRBD2|-
CASSPYGTSGGGEQFF
TGCGCCAGCAGCCCGTACGGGACTAGCGGAGGGGGCGAGCAGTTCTTC
>TRBV18|TRBJ1-5|TRBD1|-
CASSLDRDQPQHF
TGTGCCAGCTCCCTCGACAGGGATCAGCCCCAGCATTTT
>TRBV5-1|TRBJ2-1|TRBD2|once
CASSSAGATYNEQFF
TGCGCCAGCAGCTCGGCGGGAGCAACCTACAATGAGCAGTTCTTC
>TRBV7-3|TRBJ2-7|-|-
CASSPGHGAYEQYF
TGTGCCAGCAGCCCGGGACATGGAGCCTACGAGCAGTACTTC
>TRBV9|TRBJ2-1|-|-
CASSTGEAEGQFF
TGTGCCAGCAGCACAGGGGAGGCCGAAGGGCAGTTCTTC
>TRBV6-1|TRBJ2-1|-|-
CAGDGGGVFNEQFF
TGTGCCGGAGATGGAGGGGGGGTATTCAATGAGCAGTTCTTC
>TRBV5-4|TRBJ2-7|TRBD2|-
CASSLGGSGSSYEQYF
TGTGCCAGCAGCTTGGGTGGTAGCGGGAGCTCCTACGAGCAGTACTTC
>TRBV2|TRBJ2-7|TRBD1|-
CASSEGPWTGSYEQYF
TGTGCCAGCAGTGAAGGCCCTTGGACAGGGAGCTACGAGCAGTACTTC
>TRBV4-2|TRBJ2-5|-|-
CASSQSTSGESETQYF
TGTGCCAGCAGCCAAAGTACGTCGGGAGAGAGTGAGACCCAGTACTTC
>TRBV4-2|TRBJ2-3|-|once
CASSQAEGTQYF
TGTGCCAGCAGCCAAGCGGAGGGTACGCAGTATTTT
>TRBV4-3|TRBJ2-7|TRBD2|-
CASSQGTTGTGTYEQYF
TGCGCCAGCAGCCAGGGGACTACCGGGACTGGGACCTACGAGCAGTACTTC